This TCR beta chain was sequenced during a study of blood T cell repertoires in COVID-19 (dated by TCRdb to 2018 to 2020). A note on the overall study: Collaborator samples came from the United States, Italy and Spain and covered acute and convalescent phases of COVID-19. The material from the prospective study consisted of cDNA or gDNA derived from T cells, B-cell-depleted T cells, or PBMCs. Deeply sampled blood TCRbeta repertoires from subjects exposed to, actively infected with, or recovered from COVID-19 were included in the dataset. The repertoires were released in a freely available public database intended as a resource for research on the immune response to SARS-CoV-2. The samples were drawn from the first 160 participants of the ongoing ImmuneRACE study and from 950 to 1,500 subjects provided by 6 global collaborators. Nearly every sample came with metadata listing a de-identified subject ID, COVID-19 status, age in years and sex. Where available, HLA class I and class II types were taken from metadata supplied by the sample provider and were not determined by assay-based typing. Study-wide conclusions, independent of this receptor: Clinical and demographic metadata were provided uncurated, with the amount varying by source and participant.

To note about this clone: It has no known antigen specificity. Base qualities are not recorded, but no much larger clone differs from it by a single base.

Whole blood was collected in K2EDTA tubes by collaborating institutions according to the institutions' own protocols. For TCRbeta analysis, collaborators shipped samples in one of three forms: frozen whole blood, isolated PBMCs, or DNA extracted from either of those sample types. Taken from cysteine to phenylalanine, the CDR3 has 11 residues. Just CDR3 DNA is preserved here, 33 bases in frame from base 1. The V end loses 7 bases and the J end loses 10 bases, and a stretch of 11 bases separates them. In the germline V gene, CDR1 corresponds to SNHLY and CDR2 to FYNNEI. TCRbeta CDR3 regions were amplified from genomic DNA using the immunoSEQ Assay, a bias-controlled multiplex PCR. The original pipeline was this. Within the assay, amplification of reference gene primers was used to estimate how many nucleated cells each sample contained. Sequence reads were collapsed and filtered to measure the absolute abundance of every unique TCRbeta CDR3 rearrangement. For each sample, productive Simpson clonality was calculated as the square root of Simpson's diversity index across productive rearrangements. TCRdb took this table from immuneACCESS and kept in-frame rearrangements with V and J called. Such tables lack part of the clones; where checked against another copy, unresolved V genes explain under half of the gap, and the rest is unexplained. That table is the source of V, J and clone size, and D and trimming were worked out from the DNA. The sample table holds around 160,000 clones, of which around four fifths were seen once. Of the sample, roughly 3% falls within the top ten clones.

Here the chain combines TRBV2 and TRBJ2-1; possibly the D gene is TRBD2, per 5 matching bases. Material: peripheral blood. This receptor was identified in a woman between 40 and 50 years old with active or convalescent COVID-19. The DNA reads as follows: TGTGCCAGCACCGGGGATTACGAGCAGTTCTTC. It is translated as CASTGDYEQFF.